A selection of T cell receptor beta chains follows, all from one sample in a study of CD8+CD57+ T cells in acquired aplastic anemia. Each CDR3 protein gets one entry after TCRdb re-called the reads with MiXCR. The data contain some 190,000 distinct CDR3 sequences, around 45% of them singletons. What was sequenced was sorted CD4+, CD8+, or CD8+CD57+ T cells (not recorded which) from PBMCs. The receptors here all came from a human donor in good health. The CDR3 runs from the conserved cysteine through the conserved F or W. Fields, in order: J gene, clone size, CDR3 length, D gene, V gene, CDR3 DNA, CDR3 protein. D genes are given only for firm matches. Clone size is not always given. Where it is, it says once, few, many or a class for expanded clones.

J gene: TRBJ2-7; clone size: .; CDR3 length: 17; D gene: TRBD1; V gene: TRBV5-1; CDR3 DNA: TGCGCCAGCAGCTCCCGACAGGGGCTGGGGTCCGCCGGTGAGCAGTACTTC; CDR3 protein: CASSSRQGLGSAGEQYF
J gene: TRBJ2-7; clone size: many; CDR3 length: 15; D gene: TRBD2; V gene: TRBV19; CDR3 DNA: TGTGCCAGTTCCGGGGCTAGCGGAAGCACCTACGAGCAGTACTTC; CDR3 protein: CASSGASGSTYEQYF
J gene: TRBJ1-1; clone size: .; CDR3 length: 12; D gene: .; V gene: TRBV2; CDR3 DNA: TGTGCCAGCAGGATCGACAGCCTTGAAGCTTTCTTT; CDR3 protein: CASRIDSLEAFF
J gene: TRBJ1-2; clone size: medium-sized; CDR3 length: 12; D gene: .; V gene: TRBV3-1; CDR3 DNA: TGTGCCAGCAGCCAAGCCACAAATGGCTACACCTTC; CDR3 protein: CASSQATNGYTF
J gene: TRBJ1-3; clone size: .; CDR3 length: 16; D gene: .; V gene: TRBV9; CDR3 DNA: TGTGCCAGCAGCGTAGGGACAGTTAACTCTGGAAACACCATATATTTT; CDR3 protein: CASSVGTVNSGNTIYF
J gene: TRBJ2-1; clone size: .; CDR3 length: 17; D gene: TRBD2; V gene: TRBV18; CDR3 DNA: TGTGCCAGCTCACCACTACTTACTAGCGGAATCTACAATGAGCAGTTCTTC; CDR3 protein: CASSPLLTSGIYNEQFF
J gene: TRBJ2-5; clone size: .; CDR3 length: 12; D gene: .; V gene: TRBV18; CDR3 DNA: TGTGCCAGCTCACCACTGGAGGAGACCCAGTACTTC; CDR3 protein: CASSPLEETQYF
J gene: TRBJ2-3; clone size: many; CDR3 length: 13; D gene: .; V gene: TRBV7-8; CDR3 DNA: TGTGCCAGCAGCTTATGGATCGGAGATACGCAGTATTTT; CDR3 protein: CASSLWIGDTQYF
J gene: TRBJ1-2; clone size: .; CDR3 length: 13; D gene: .; V gene: TRBV10-2; CDR3 DNA: TGCGCCAGCAGTGAGCCTGACAGCTATGGCTACGCCTTC; CDR3 protein: CASSEPDSYGYAF
J gene: TRBJ1-2; clone size: once; CDR3 length: 15; D gene: TRBD1; V gene: TRBV25-1; CDR3 DNA: TGTGCCAGCAGTGCTAGGGACAGGGGGCGTTTTGGCTACACCTTC; CDR3 protein: CASSARDRGRFGYTF
J gene: TRBJ2-7; clone size: many; CDR3 length: 14; D gene: .; V gene: TRBV9; CDR3 DNA: TGTGCCAGCAGCGTAGTCCCGGACAGCTACGAGCAGTACTTC; CDR3 protein: CASSVVPDSYEQYF
J gene: TRBJ1-1; clone size: few; CDR3 length: 11; D gene: .; V gene: TRBV7-9; CDR3 DNA: TGTGCCAGCAGCTTAGGAGGAGACGCTTTCTTT; CDR3 protein: CASSLGGDAFF
J gene: TRBJ2-5; clone size: .; CDR3 length: 13; D gene: TRBD2; V gene: TRBV7-9; CDR3 DNA: TGTGCCGGAACACTAGCGGGAGGAGAGACCCAGTACTTC; CDR3 protein: CAGTLAGGETQYF
J gene: TRBJ2-6; clone size: many; CDR3 length: 15; D gene: TRBD1; V gene: TRBV19; CDR3 DNA: TGTGCCAGTAGTAGCGACAGGGTCGGGGCCAACGTCCTGACTTTC; CDR3 protein: CASSSDRVGANVLTF
J gene: TRBJ2-1; clone size: .; CDR3 length: 16; D gene: TRBD1; V gene: TRBV11-1; CDR3 DNA: TGTGCCAGCAGTCATACCGGGACAGGGTTTGAATATGAGCAGTTCTTC; CDR3 protein: CASSHTGTGFEYEQFF
J gene: TRBJ2-7; clone size: .; CDR3 length: 13; D gene: .; V gene: TRBV6-5; CDR3 DNA: TGTGCCAGCAGTCTCGAGGTAGGGTACGAGCAGTACTTC; CDR3 protein: CASSLEVGYEQYF
J gene: TRBJ2-7; clone size: few; CDR3 length: 15; D gene: .; V gene: TRBV27; CDR3 DNA: TGTGCCAGCAGTCCCGCGACAGGATTAACCTACGAGCAGTACTTC; CDR3 protein: CASSPATGLTYEQYF
J gene: TRBJ1-6; clone size: few; CDR3 length: 15; D gene: TRBD1; V gene: TRBV15; CDR3 DNA: TGTGCCACCAGCAGCGACAGGGCGGCGGGATCACCCCTCCACTTT; CDR3 protein: CATSSDRAAGSPLHF
J gene: TRBJ1-1; clone size: .; CDR3 length: 12; D gene: .; V gene: TRBV9; CDR3 DNA: TGTGCCAGCAGCGTAGTGAATGGTGAAGCTTTCTTT; CDR3 protein: CASSVVNGEAFF
J gene: TRBJ1-5; clone size: many; CDR3 length: 13; D gene: .; V gene: TRBV7-2; CDR3 DNA: TGTGCCAGCAGCTTAGGCGTTAATCAGCCCCAGCATTTT; CDR3 protein: CASSLGVNQPQHF
J gene: TRBJ2-7; clone size: many; CDR3 length: 11; D gene: .; V gene: TRBV6-1; CDR3 DNA: TGTGCCAGGCGGGGGCGACGGGGGCAGTACTTC; CDR3 protein: CARRGRRGQYF
J gene: TRBJ2-7; clone size: .; CDR3 length: 16; D gene: .; V gene: TRBV15; CDR3 DNA: TGTGCCACCAGCAGAGCCACAGGGACCTACGTCTACGAGCAGTACTTC; CDR3 protein: CATSRATGTYVYEQYF
J gene: TRBJ1-2; clone size: .; CDR3 length: 13; D gene: .; V gene: TRBV20-1; CDR3 DNA: TGCAGTGCCCATGGGCAGGGGAACTATGGCTACACCTTC; CDR3 protein: CSAHGQGNYGYTF
J gene: TRBJ2-7; clone size: many; CDR3 length: 15; D gene: .; V gene: TRBV11-2; CDR3 DNA: TGTGCCAGCAGCACCCGGGGACTGGACTTCTACGAGCAGTACTTC; CDR3 protein: CASSTRGLDFYEQYF
J gene: TRBJ2-3; clone size: many; CDR3 length: 14; D gene: .; V gene: TRBV10-3; CDR3 DNA: TGTGCCATCAGTGTTAGCGCCGCCGCAGATACGCAGTATTTT; CDR3 protein: CAISVSAAADTQYF
J gene: TRBJ2-7; clone size: many; CDR3 length: 13; D gene: .; V gene: TRBV6-1; CDR3 DNA: TGTGCCAGCAGTCGTTCCGTTACCTACGAGCAGTACTTC; CDR3 protein: CASSRSVTYEQYF
J gene: TRBJ1-5; clone size: many; CDR3 length: 14; D gene: .; V gene: TRBV7-9; CDR3 DNA: TGTGCCAGCAGCTCACAAGGGAGCAATCAGCCCCAGCATTTT; CDR3 protein: CASSSQGSNQPQHF
J gene: TRBJ2-7; clone size: .; CDR3 length: 13; D gene: TRBD2; V gene: TRBV7-6; CDR3 DNA: TGTGCCAGCAGCCGTCGGGAGGGGAACGAGCAGTACTTC; CDR3 protein: CASSRREGNEQYF
J gene: TRBJ2-7; clone size: many; CDR3 length: 15; D gene: .; V gene: TRBV7-2; CDR3 DNA: TGTGCCAGCAGCTTAGGGGGGCTTAGCTCCTACGAGCAGTACTTC; CDR3 protein: CASSLGGLSSYEQYF
J gene: TRBJ1-2; clone size: many; CDR3 length: 13; D gene: .; V gene: TRBV7-2; CDR3 DNA: TGTGCCAGCACCGAACCACCCGACTATGGCTACACCTTC; CDR3 protein: CASTEPPDYGYTF
J gene: TRBJ1-2; clone size: .; CDR3 length: 12; D gene: .; V gene: TRBV24-1; CDR3 DNA: TGTGCCACCAGGCCGGGATGGTCTGGCTACACCTTC; CDR3 protein: CATRPGWSGYTF
J gene: TRBJ2-1; clone size: .; CDR3 length: 15; D gene: .; V gene: TRBV5-1; CDR3 DNA: TGCGCCAGCACCATCGGAGCGAGTAGAGGGAATGAGCAGTTCTTC; CDR3 protein: CASTIGASRGNEQFF
J gene: TRBJ2-7; clone size: many; CDR3 length: 14; D gene: TRBD2; V gene: TRBV6-5; CDR3 DNA: TGTGCCAGCAGTTTCCGTTTAGCGGGCTACGAGCAGTACTTC; CDR3 protein: CASSFRLAGYEQYF
J gene: TRBJ2-3; clone size: .; CDR3 length: 14; D gene: .; V gene: TRBV2; CDR3 DNA: TGTGCCAGCAGTGAAGCTGAGTTAACAGATACGCAGTATTTT; CDR3 protein: CASSEAELTDTQYF
J gene: TRBJ1-4; clone size: many; CDR3 length: 15; D gene: TRBD1; V gene: TRBV29-1; CDR3 DNA: TGCAGCCCGAACCGGGACAGGGGACGCAGGGAAAAACTGTTTTTT; CDR3 protein: CSPNRDRGRREKLFF
J gene: TRBJ1-5; clone size: .; CDR3 length: 15; D gene: TRBD1; V gene: TRBV12-3/TRBV12-4; CDR3 DNA: TGTGCCAGCAGTCTAACAGGGGGATCCAATCAGCCCCCGCATTTT; CDR3 protein: CASSLTGGSNQPPHF
J gene: TRBJ2-7; clone size: many; CDR3 length: 13; D gene: .; V gene: TRBV5-6; CDR3 DNA: TGTGCCAGCAGCGACCGGGGAAACTACGAGCAGTACTTC; CDR3 protein: CASSDRGNYEQYF